This T cell receptor (beta chain) appears in the sequencing data of a study of shared clonotypes between healthy human individuals. This clone came up once. The repertoire was sequenced with immunoSEQ multiplex PCR; TCRdb's copy has only in-frame clones and lacks some. The sample has 650,000 to 800,000 clones; approximately 77% are singletons. Deletions cut 4 bases from V and 5 bases from J, with 25 bases between. From germline, CDR1 is SGHNT and CDR2 YYREEE (reference sequence). This CDR3 comprises 17 residues. The source material was memory CD4+ T cells sorted from blood. Subset here: CD45RA-negative fraction. This receptor was taken from a woman under 40 in good health. The V and J genes are TRBV5-4 and TRBJ2-7; D could derive from TRBD1 or TRBD2 (5 bases each). The CDR3 DNA is TGTGCCAGCAGCAAGACCCCCGGGATCGGCCAGGGCGACGAGCAGTACTTC. It encodes CASSKTPGIGQGDEQYF.